This T cell receptor beta chain was identified during a study of memory CD4+ T cells and cytomegalovirus serostatus. In this sample, this clone turned up a few times. What it binds is unknown. Profiling relied on immunoSEQ multiplex PCR, and the TCRdb table lists in-frame clones only, not all of them. The sample yields 40,000 to 55,000 clones, 83% seen once. The CDR3 has 16 amino acids. Losses at the gene ends were 4 bases for V and 5 bases for J; bases not matched to a gene: 13. Germline V gene sequence: CDR1 SGHRS, CDR2 YFSETQ. Study-level results: CMV serostatus prediction reached median AUC 0.95, or 0.91 with US-trained model. About 40% of the roughly 150 known CMV-associated TCRbeta sequences appeared in CD4+ memory.

The sort gate was single viable CD3+CD4+CD8-CD45RO+ cells for memory CD4+ T cells. Serostatus was set by detecting CMV pp150, pp28, p38, p52 IgG. Positive selection with CD4 microbeads enriched total CD4+ T cells. The gene calls are TRBV5-1 and TRBJ1-1; TRBD1 agrees at 8 bases. The sample taken for sequencing was memory CD4+ T cells from blood. The clonotype comes from an adult in good health and CMV-seropositive. This CDR3 reads CASSLNSQGALTEAFF. In DNA, the CDR3 is TGCGCCAGCAGCCTCAATTCTCAGGGGGCATTAACTGAAGCTTTCTTT.